This TCR beta chain is from a study of beta chain features in type 1 diabetes. CDR3 length: 18 residues. Germline-derived CDR1 and CDR2 are PRHDT and FYEKMQ (reference sequence). Trimming pared 2 bases from V and 0 bases from J, leaving 17 bases between. This clone showed up just a few times. Its antigen is not identified. Whole-study findings and limits: Among all four CD4+ subsets, Type 1 diabetes patients had TCRB CDR3s that were moderately but significantly shorter.

All of the isolated RNA was reverse transcribed, so expressed TCRB transcripts were sequenced. Assay: immunoSEQ multiplex PCR; the TCRdb copy retains only in-frame clones and omits some. The sample includes hundreds of thousands of clones, around an eighth of them seen just once. J is TRBJ1-5 and V is TRBV13; D unresolved. Sequencing was done on a sample of naive CD4+ T cells from blood. This TCR was sampled from a man aged 18 to 29 with type 1 diabetes. The CDR3 loop reads CASSLKVSTDYSNQPQHF. In nucleotides, the CDR3 is TGTGCCAGCAGCTTAAAGGTCTCCACAGATTATAGCAATCAGCCCCAGCATTTT. The complete variable domain, with remaining parts taken from reference TRBV13 and TRBJ1-5, reads AAGVIQSPRHLIKEKRETATLKCYPIPRHDTVYWYQQGPGQDPQFLISFYEKMQSDKGSIPDRFSAQQFSDYHSELNMSSLELGDSALYFCASSLKVSTDYSNQPQHFGDGTRLSIL.